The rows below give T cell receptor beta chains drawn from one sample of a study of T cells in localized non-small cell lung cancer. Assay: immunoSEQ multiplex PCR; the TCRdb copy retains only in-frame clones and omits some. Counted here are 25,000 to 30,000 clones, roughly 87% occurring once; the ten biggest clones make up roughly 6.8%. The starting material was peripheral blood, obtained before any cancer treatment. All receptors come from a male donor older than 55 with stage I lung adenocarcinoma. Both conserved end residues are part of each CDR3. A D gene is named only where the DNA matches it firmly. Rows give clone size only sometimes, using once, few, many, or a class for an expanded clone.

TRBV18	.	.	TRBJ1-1	CASSQAGDTEAFF	TGTGCCAGCTCACAGGCAGGGGACACTGAAGCTTTCTTT
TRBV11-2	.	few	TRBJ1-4	CASSSLTGWEKLFF	TGTGCCAGCAGCTCGCTTACCGGATGGGAAAAACTGTTTTTT
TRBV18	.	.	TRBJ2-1	CASSPMDEQFF	TGTGCCAGCTCACCAATGGATGAGCAGTTCTTC
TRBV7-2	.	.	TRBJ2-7	CASSPGEAYEQYF	TGTGCCAGCAGCCCGGGGGAAGCCTACGAGCAGTACTTC
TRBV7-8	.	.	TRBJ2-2	CASSLEGSGELFF	TGTGCCAGCAGCTTAGAGGGAAGCGGGGAGCTGTTTTTT
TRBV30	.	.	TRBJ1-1	CAWRRRDVDTEAFF	TGTGCCTGGAGACGGAGGGATGTGGACACTGAAGCTTTCTTT
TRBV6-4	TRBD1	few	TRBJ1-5	CASSDSTGLSSNQPQHF	TGTGCCAGCAGTGACTCGACAGGGTTAAGTAGCAATCAGCCCCAGCATTTT
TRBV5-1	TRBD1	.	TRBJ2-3	CASGQGQDPDTQYF	TGCGCCAGCGGCCAAGGACAGGATCCAGATACGCAGTATTTT
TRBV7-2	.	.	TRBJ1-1	CASSLVQTENTEAFF	TGTGCCAGCAGCTTAGTACAGACTGAGAACACTGAAGCTTTCTTT
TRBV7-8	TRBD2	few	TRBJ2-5	CASSPGGSGETQYF	TGTGCCAGCAGCCCGGGGGGTTCGGGAGAGACCCAGTACTTC
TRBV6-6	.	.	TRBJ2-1	CASLWTATNEQFF	TGTGCCAGCCTTTGGACAGCGACAAATGAGCAGTTCTTC
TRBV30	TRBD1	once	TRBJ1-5	CAWSGQGVQPQHF	TGTGCCTGGAGCGGCCAGGGGGTTCAGCCCCAGCATTTT
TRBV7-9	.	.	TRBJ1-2	CASSFPREDYGYTF	TGTGCCAGCAGCTTTCCCAGGGAGGACTATGGCTACACCTTC
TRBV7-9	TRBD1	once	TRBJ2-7	CASSKWTGNEQYF	TGTGCCAGCAGCAAGTGGACAGGGAACGAGCAGTACTTC
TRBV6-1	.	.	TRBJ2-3	CASSEGQGTDTQYF	TGTGCCAGCAGTGAGGGTCAGGGAACAGATACGCAGTATTTT